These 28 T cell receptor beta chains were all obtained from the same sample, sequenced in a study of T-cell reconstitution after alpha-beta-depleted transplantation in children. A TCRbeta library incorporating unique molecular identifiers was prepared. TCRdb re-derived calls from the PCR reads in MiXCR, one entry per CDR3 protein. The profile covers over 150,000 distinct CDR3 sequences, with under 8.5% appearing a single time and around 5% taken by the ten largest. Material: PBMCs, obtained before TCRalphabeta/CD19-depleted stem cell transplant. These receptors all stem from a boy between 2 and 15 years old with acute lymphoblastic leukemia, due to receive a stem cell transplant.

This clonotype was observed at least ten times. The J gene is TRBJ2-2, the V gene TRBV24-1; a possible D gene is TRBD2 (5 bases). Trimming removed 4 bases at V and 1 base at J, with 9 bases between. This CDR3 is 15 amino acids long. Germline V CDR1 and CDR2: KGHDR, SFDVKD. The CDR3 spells CATSEVDLNTGELFF. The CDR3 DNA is TGTGCCACCAGTGAAGTGGACTTGAACACCGGGGAGCTGTTTTTT.

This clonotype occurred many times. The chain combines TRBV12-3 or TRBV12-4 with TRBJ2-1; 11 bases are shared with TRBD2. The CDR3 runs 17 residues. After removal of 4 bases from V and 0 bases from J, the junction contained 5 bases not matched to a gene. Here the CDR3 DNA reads TGTGCCAGCAGTTCGGGACTAGCGGAGACCTCCTACAATGAGCAGTTCTTC. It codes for CASSSGLAETSYNEQFF.

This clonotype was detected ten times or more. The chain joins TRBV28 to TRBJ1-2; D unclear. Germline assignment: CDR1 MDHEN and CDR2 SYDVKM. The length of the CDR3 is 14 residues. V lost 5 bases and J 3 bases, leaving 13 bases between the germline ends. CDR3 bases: TGTGCCAGCAGTATCGTAGGGATCTACTATGGCTACACCTTC. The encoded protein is CASSIVGIYYGYTF.

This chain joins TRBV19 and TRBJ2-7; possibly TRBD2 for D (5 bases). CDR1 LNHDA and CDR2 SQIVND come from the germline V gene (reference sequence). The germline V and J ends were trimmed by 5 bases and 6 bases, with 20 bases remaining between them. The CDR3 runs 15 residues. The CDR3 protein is CASSSRRNAAGEQYF. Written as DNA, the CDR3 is TGTGCCAGTAGTTCCAGGAGGAACGCCGCCGGCGAGCAGTACTTC.

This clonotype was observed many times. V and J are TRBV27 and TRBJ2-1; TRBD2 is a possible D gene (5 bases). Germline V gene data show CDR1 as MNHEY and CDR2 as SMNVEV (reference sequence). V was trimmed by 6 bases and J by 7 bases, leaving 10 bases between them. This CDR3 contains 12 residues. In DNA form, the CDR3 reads TGTGCCAGCAGCTCGGGGTTGAATGAGCAGTTCTTC. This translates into CASSSGLNEQFF.

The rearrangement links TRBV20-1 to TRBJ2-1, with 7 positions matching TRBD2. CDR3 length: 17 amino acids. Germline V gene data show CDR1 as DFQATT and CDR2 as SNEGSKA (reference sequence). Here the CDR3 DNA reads TGCTGCGCTAGAGATCTGGGACTACCAAGCTCCTACAATGAGCAGTTCTTC. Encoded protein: CCARDLGLPSSYNEQFF.

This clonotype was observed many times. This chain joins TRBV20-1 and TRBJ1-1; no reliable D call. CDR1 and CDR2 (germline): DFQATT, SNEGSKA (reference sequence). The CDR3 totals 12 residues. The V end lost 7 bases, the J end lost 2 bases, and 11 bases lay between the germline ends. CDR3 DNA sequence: TGCAGTGGCTGGAAACCAAACACTGAAGCTTTCTTT. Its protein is CSGWKPNTEAFF.

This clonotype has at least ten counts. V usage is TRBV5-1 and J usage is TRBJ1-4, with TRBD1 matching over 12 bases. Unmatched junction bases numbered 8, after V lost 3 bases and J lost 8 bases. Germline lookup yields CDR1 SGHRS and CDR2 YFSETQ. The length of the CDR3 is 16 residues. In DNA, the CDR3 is TGCGCCAGCAGCTGGACTACCGGGACAGGGGGCGAAAAACTGTTTTTT. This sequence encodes CASSWTTGTGGEKLFF.

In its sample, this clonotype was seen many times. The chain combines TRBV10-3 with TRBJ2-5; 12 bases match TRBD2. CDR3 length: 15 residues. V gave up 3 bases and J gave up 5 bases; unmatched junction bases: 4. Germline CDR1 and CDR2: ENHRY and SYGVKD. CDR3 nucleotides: TGTGCCATCAGTGAACTAGCGGGGGGCGGTGAGACCCAGTACTTC. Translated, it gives CAISELAGGGETQYF.

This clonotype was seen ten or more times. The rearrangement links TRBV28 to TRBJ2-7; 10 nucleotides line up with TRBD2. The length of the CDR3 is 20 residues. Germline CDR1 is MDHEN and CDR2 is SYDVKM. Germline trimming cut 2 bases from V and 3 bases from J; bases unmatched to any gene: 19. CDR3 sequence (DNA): TGTGCCAGCAGTTTACGGGGACTAGCGACCCCTAGACACAGCTGCTACGAGCAGTACTTC. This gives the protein CASSLRGLATPRHSCYEQYF.

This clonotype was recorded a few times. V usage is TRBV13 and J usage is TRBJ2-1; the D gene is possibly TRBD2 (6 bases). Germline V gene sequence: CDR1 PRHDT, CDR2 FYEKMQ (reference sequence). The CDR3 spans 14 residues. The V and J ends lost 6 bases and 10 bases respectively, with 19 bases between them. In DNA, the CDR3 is TGTGCCAGCAGTTCCGGAGCGGGCGTGGGAGAGCAGTTCTTC. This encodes CASSSGAGVGEQFF.

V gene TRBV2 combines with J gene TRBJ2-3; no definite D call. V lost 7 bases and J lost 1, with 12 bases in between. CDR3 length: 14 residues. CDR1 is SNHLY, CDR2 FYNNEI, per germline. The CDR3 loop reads CASKAASRTDTQYF. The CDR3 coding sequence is TGTGCCAGCAAGGCGGCCTCGCGCACAGATACGCAGTATTTT.

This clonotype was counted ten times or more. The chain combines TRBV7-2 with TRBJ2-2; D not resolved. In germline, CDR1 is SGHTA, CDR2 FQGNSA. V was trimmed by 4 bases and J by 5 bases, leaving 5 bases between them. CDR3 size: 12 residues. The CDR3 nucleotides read TGTGCCAGCAGCTACCGGACCGGGGAGCTGTTTTTT. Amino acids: CASSYRTGELFF.

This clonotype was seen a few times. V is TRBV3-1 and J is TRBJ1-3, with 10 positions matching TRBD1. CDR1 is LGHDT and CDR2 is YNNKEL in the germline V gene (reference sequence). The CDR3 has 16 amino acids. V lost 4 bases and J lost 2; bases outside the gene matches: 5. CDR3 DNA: TGTGCCAGCAGCCCCCGGGACAGGGGCCCTGGAAACACCATATATTTT. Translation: CASSPRDRGPGNTIYF.

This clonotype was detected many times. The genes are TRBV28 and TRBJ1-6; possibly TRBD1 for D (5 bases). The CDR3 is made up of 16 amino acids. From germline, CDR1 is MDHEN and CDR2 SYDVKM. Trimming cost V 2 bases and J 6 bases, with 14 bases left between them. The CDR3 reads CASSLPSQGINSPLHF. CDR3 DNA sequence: TGTGCCAGCAGTTTACCGTCTCAGGGTATTAATTCACCCCTCCACTTT.

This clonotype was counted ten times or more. The CDR3 region is CASSWGTENSPLHF. In DNA form, the CDR3 reads TGTGCCAGCAGCTGGGGGACAGAGAATTCACCCCTCCACTTT. The rearrangement joins TRBV7-9 to TRBJ1-6; TRBD1 matches at 7 bases. The V gene end was trimmed by 4 bases and the J gene end by 7 bases; junction bases not matched to a gene: 4. CDR1 is SEHNR, CDR2 FQNEAQ, per germline (reference sequence). This CDR3 contains 14 residues.

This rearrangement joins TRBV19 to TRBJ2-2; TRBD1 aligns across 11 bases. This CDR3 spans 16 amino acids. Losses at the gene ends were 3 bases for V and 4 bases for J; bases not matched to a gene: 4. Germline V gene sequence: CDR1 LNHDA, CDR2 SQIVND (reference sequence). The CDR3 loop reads CASSIPGQGGTGELFF. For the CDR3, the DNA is TGTGCCAGTAGTATCCCGGGACAGGGGGGCACCGGGGAGCTGTTTTTT.

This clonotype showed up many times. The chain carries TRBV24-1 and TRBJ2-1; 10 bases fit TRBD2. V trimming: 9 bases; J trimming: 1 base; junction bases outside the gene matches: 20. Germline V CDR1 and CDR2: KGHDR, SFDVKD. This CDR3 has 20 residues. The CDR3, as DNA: TGTGCCACCCAGATCGGGACTAGCGTAAATAGTAAGGGGTCCTACAATGAGCAGTTCTTC. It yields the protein CATQIGTSVNSKGSYNEQFF.

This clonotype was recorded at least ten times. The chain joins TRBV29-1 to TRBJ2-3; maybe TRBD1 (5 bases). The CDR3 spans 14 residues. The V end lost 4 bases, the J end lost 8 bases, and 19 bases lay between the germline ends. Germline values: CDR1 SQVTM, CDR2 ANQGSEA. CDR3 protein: CSVGSSPGQGTQYF. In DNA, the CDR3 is TGCAGCGTTGGTTCTTCCCCAGGTCAGGGTACGCAGTATTTT.

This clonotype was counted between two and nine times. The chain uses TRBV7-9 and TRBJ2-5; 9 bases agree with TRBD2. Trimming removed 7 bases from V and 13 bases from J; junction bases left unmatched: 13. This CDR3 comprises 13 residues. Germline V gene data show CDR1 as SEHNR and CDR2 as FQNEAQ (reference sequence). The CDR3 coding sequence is TGTGCCAGCACCCCACCCGTCCTAGCGGGGCTGTACTTC. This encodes CASTPPVLAGLYF.

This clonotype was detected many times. The CDR3, as DNA: TGTGCCAGCAGCTTAGGCGACAGGGGAAGGATTCAGTACTTC. Translated, it gives CASSLGDRGRIQYF. The chain joins TRBV7-9 to TRBJ2-4, with TRBD1 matching over 8 bases. The CDR3 runs to 14 residues. The V gene's germline CDR1 is SEHNR and CDR2 FQNEAQ (reference sequence). V gave up 1 base and J gave up 10 bases; unmatched junction bases: 6.

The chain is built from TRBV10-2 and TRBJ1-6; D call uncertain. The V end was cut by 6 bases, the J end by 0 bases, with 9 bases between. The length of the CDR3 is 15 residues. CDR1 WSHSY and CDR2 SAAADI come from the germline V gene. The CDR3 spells CASRPQSSYNSPLHF. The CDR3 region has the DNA TGCGCCAGCAGACCACAGAGCTCCTATAATTCACCCCTCCACTTT.

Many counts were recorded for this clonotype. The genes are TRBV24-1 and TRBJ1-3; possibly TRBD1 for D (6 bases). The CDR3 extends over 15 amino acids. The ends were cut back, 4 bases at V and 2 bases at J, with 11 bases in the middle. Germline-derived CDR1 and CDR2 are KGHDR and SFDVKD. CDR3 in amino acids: CATSDPGQPGNTIYF. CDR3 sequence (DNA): TGTGCCACCAGTGACCCGGGACAACCTGGAAACACCATATATTTT.

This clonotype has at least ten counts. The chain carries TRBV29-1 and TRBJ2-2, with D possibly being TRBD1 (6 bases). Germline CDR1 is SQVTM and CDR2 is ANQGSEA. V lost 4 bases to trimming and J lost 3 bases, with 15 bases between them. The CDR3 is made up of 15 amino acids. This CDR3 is CSVAISDRYTGELFF. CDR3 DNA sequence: TGCAGCGTTGCTATATCGGACAGATACACCGGGGAGCTGTTTTTT.

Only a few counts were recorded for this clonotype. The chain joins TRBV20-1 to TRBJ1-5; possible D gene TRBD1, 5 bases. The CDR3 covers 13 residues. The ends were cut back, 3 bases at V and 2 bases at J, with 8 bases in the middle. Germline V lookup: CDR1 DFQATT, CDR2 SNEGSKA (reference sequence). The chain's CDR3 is CSASRERNQPQHF. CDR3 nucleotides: TGCAGTGCTAGCAGGGAACGCAATCAGCCCCAGCATTTT.

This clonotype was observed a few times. The CDR3 protein is CSAKGDRGLPTYEQYF. The DNA for the CDR3 is TGCAGTGCTAAAGGGGACAGGGGCCTCCCGACCTACGAGCAGTACTTC. The chain couples TRBV20-1 to TRBJ2-7; 10 bases align to TRBD1. CDR1 is DFQATT, CDR2 SNEGSKA, per germline (reference sequence). The CDR3 runs 16 residues. Trimming removed 4 bases from V and 2 bases from J; junction bases left unmatched: 11.

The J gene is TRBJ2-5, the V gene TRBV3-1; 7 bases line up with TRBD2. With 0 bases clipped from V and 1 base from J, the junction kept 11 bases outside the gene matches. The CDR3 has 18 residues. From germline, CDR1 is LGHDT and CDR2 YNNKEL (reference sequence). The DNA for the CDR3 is TGTGCCAGCAGCCAAGATCCCCCTAGCGGCACTTTCCAAGAGACCCAGTACTTC. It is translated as CASSQDPPSGTFQETQYF.

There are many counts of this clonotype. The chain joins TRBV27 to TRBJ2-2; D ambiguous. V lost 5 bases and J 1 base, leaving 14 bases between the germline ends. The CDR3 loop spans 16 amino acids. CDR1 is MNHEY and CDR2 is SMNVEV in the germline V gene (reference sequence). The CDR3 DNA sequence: TGTGCCAGCAGTATCAAACGGCTAGAGAACACCGGGGAGCTGTTTTTT. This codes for CASSIKRLENTGELFF.